This passage covers 10 T cell receptor beta chains from one sample sequenced in a study of blood T cells in healthy people across ages (dated by TCRdb to between 2014 and 2017). Library method: 5' RACE. TCRdb names Illumina HiSeq 2500 as the instrument used. The second PCR ran for about 6 to 12 cycles and used a J-beta primer mix along with a sample-barcoded 5' primer. TCRdb reworked the public reads: Q25 trimming with fastp, MiXCR clone assembly, productive beta chains retained. Rows matching on CDR3 protein sequence are summarized as one entry with the most common DNA and genes. The sample includes about 900,000 distinct CDR3 sequences, with under 50% observed a single time. The ten most abundant clones make up 13% of the sample. Material for sequencing was blood. These receptors were collected from a man under 40 in good health.

This clonotype was observed a handful of times. The chain joins TRBV6-5 to TRBJ2-3; 8 bases agree with TRBD2. Trimming took 6 bases from V and 2 from J; bases not matched to a gene: 10. The CDR3 has 16 amino acids. Germline lookup yields CDR1 MNHEY and CDR2 SVGAGI. The CDR3 nucleotides are TGTGCCAGCAGCCGACCTCGCGGGGGGCACACAGATACGCAGTATTTT. Translating gives CASSRPRGGHTDTQYF.

The chain couples TRBV3-1 to TRBJ2-4, with D unresolved. The germline gives CDR1 LGHDT, CDR2 YNNKEL (reference sequence). Trimming cost V 1 base and J 13 bases, with 20 bases left between them. The CDR3 runs 15 residues. CDR3 amino acids: CASSQGGGTRNEQYF. The CDR3 coding sequence is TGTGCCAGCAGCCAAGGTGGCGGAACACGCAATGAGCAGTACTTC.

V gene TRBV20-1 combines with J gene TRBJ1-6; perhaps TRBD1 as D (6 bases). CDR1 is DFQATT and CDR2 is SNEGSKA in the germline V gene (reference sequence). This CDR3 spans 15 amino acids. With 1 base removed from V and 2 bases from J, the gap between germline ends came to 9 bases. CDR3 nucleotide sequence: TGCAGTGCTAGAGGACAGGCTACCTATAATTCACCCCTCCACTTT. Amino acid sequence: CSARGQATYNSPLHF.

The J gene is TRBJ1-1, the V gene TRBV18; possible D gene TRBD1, 6 bases. This CDR3 has 14 residues. The ends were cut back, 2 bases at V and 5 bases at J, with 12 bases in the middle. Germline CDR1 KGHSH, CDR2 LQKENI. This CDR3 is CASSPNRAGTEAFF. CDR3 sequence (DNA): TGTGCCAGCTCACCAAACAGGGCGGGTACTGAAGCTTTCTTT.

V gene TRBV7-8 combines with J gene TRBJ2-7; D uncertain. Trimming left V 2 bases short and J 1 base short, with 12 bases between. The germline V gene encodes CDR1 SGHVS and CDR2 FQNEAQ. This CDR3 is built from 15 residues. The DNA for the CDR3 is TGTGCCAGCAGCTTATCTACGGAACTTTCCTACGAGCAGTACTTC. It is translated as CASSLSTELSYEQYF.

In its sample, this clonotype was seen a few times. This rearrangement joins TRBV14 to TRBJ2-1; 7 bases are shared with TRBD2. The CDR3 is made up of 15 amino acids. CDR1 is SGHDN, CDR2 FVKESK, per germline. The trim removed 0 bases at V and 4 bases at J, leaving 3 bases unmatched. The CDR3 DNA reads TGTGCCAGCAGCCAAGAACTAGCGACTTACAATGAGCAGTTCTTC. Residues: CASSQELATYNEQFF.

Comment on this clonotype: The germline gene is not matched at one end of the junction; a read error may be the cause. The chain is built from TRBV7-7 and TRBJ1-2, with 9 bases fitting TRBD1. CDR3 length: 14 amino acids. Germline CDR1 and CDR2: SSHAT and FNYEAQ (reference sequence). CDR3 in amino acids: CASSPKDRGGGYTF. The CDR3 nucleotides read TGTGCTAGCAGCCCCAAGGACAGGGGAGGTGGCTACACCTTC.

This clonotype was found a few times. The chain combines TRBV27 with TRBJ2-1, with 10 nucleotides matching TRBD2. The CDR3 extends over 16 amino acids. V shed 3 bases, J shed 10 bases, and the junction held 12 bases outside the gene matches. Germline CDR1 MNHEY, CDR2 SMNVEV (reference sequence). The CDR3 protein is CASSLRTSGGVSEQFF. The CDR3 bases are TGTGCCAGCAGTTTGAGGACTAGCGGAGGAGTGTCGGAGCAGTTCTTC.

The chain couples TRBV6-1 to TRBJ2-7, with 7 bases that match TRBD2. This CDR3 spans 17 amino acids. The germline V gene encodes CDR1 MNHNS and CDR2 SASEGT. V lost 3 bases and J lost 1; bases outside the gene matches: 12. As DNA, the CDR3 is TGTGCCAGCAGTGATTGGCAAGCGGGACCCACTTCCTACGAGCAGTACTTC. Protein product: CASSDWQAGPTSYEQYF.

This chain uses TRBV12-3 or TRBV12-4 with TRBJ2-7; 7 nucleotides align to TRBD2. The V segment lost 5 bases and the J segment 4 bases; nucleotides outside the gene matches: 11. This CDR3 region has 15 residues. DNA for the CDR3: TGTGCCAGCAGTCCCCGGGTAGCGGGCCTGTACGAGCAGTACTTC. It is translated as CASSPRVAGLYEQYF.